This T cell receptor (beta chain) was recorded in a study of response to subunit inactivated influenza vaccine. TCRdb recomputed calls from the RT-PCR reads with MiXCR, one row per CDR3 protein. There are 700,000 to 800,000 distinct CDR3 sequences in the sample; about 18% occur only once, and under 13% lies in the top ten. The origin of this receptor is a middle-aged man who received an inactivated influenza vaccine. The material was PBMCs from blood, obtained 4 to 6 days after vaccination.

The CDR3, as DNA: TGTGCCAGCAGCTTGGTCGTCGGCAGAATGAACACTGAAGCTTTCTTT. Protein product: CASSLVVGRMNTEAFF. V is TRBV5-4 and J is TRBJ1-1; D not certain. Germline V gene sequence: CDR1 SGHNT, CDR2 YYREEE (reference sequence). Trimming left V 0 bases short and J 0 bases short, with 12 bases between. This CDR3 region has 16 residues.